The clone carrying this T cell receptor beta chain showed up many times. This sample is part of a study of T cells in Graves' hyperthyroidism and ophthalmopathy. J was trimmed by 0 bases and V by 5 bases; bases with no gene match: 17. CDR1 is LNHNV and CDR2 is YYDKDF in the germline V gene (reference sequence). The CDR3 is made up of 19 amino acids. Amplified regions were TCR beta CDR3 sequences from RNA transcripts. The HTBI primer set drove a first-round RT-PCR of the TCR CDR3. MiXCR, applied by TCRdb to the multiplex PCR reads, yields one record per CDR3 protein. The repertoire holds 370,000 or so distinct CDR3 sequences, about a sixth seen once, with about 30% in the top ten.

The clonotype was recovered from a young woman with Graves' hyperthyroidism that later progressed to Graves' ophthalmopathy. The genes are TRBV15 and TRBJ1-2; 8 bases align to TRBD1. Sequenced sample: blood. The DNA of the CDR3 is TGTGCCACCAGCGGACAGACAGGGGCGAAGATTGAAGCTAACTATGGCTACACCTTC. It is translated as CATSGQTGAKIEANYGYTF.